The clone carrying this TCR beta chain was detected only a few times. Trimming stripped 6 bases from V and 0 bases from J, with 14 bases between. Germline loops: CDR1 KGHSH, CDR2 LQKENI. This CDR3 has 15 amino acids. This entry comes from a study of blood T cell repertoires in COVID-19. Study information: Whether acute or convalescent, the COVID-19 samples came from the United States, Italy and Spain. PBMCs, B-cell-depleted T cells, or T cells were the source of the cDNA or gDNA that made up the material.

As originally analysed: Amplification of reference gene primers provided the estimated nucleated cell counts. Method: immunoSEQ multiplex PCR; TCRdb's copy keeps in-frame clones and lacks some. V and J calls and clone size are copied from that table; D and trimming were computed from the DNA. The sample holds over 200,000 clones; approximately 87% are singletons and the top ten take 6.2%. This chain joins TRBV18 and TRBJ1-2; D remains unclear. This clonotype was sampled from a man aged 55 to 70 who had recovered from COVID-19. Material for sequencing was peripheral blood. The CDR3 region has the DNA TGTGCCAGCTCGACGGATGAGGCGACTAACTATGGCTACACCTTC. Protein product: CASSTDEATNYGYTF.